This T cell receptor (beta chain) was sequenced during a study of cytomegalovirus exposure and HLA in healthy donors. Whole-study findings and limits: Most TCR sequences proved rare, with some public TCRs found in many donors.

This PCR relied on a set of 60 Vbeta primers and 13 Jbeta primers. TCRdb keeps only in-frame clones here, not all; method: immunoSEQ multiplex PCR. The repertoire holds under 150,000 clones, with 75% to 85% as singletons. The CDR3 runs to 17 residues. V lost 3 bases and J lost 7, with 20 bases in between. Germline CDR1 and CDR2: SGHRS and YFSETQ. With regard to this clone: Its antigen remains unknown.

The receptor was derived from a woman between 45 and 60 years old in good health and CMV-seropositive. The chain has TRBV5-1 and TRBJ1-6; D remains ambiguous. The specimen was PBMCs. The CDR3 sequence: CASSSGGPTVGNSPLHF. CDR3 sequence (DNA): TGCGCCAGCAGCTCCGGTGGGCCTACAGTGGGCAATTCACCCCTCCACTTT.